The following is a T cell receptor beta chain sequence with its context. These data originate in a study of regulatory T cells in long-lasting Graves disease. Researchers made TCR beta libraries by using iRepertoire HTBI primers and running Arm-PCR on CDR3 regions. Using its own MiXCR run on the multiplex PCR reads, TCRdb lists one record per CDR3 protein. The sample lists approximately 300,000 distinct CDR3 sequences, 15% to 20% seen once, with more than 35% in the top ten. This CDR3 has 16 amino acids. Germline CDR1 SGHVS, CDR2 FNYEAQ. V was shortened by 5 bases and J by 6 bases, with 20 bases between the two germline ends. The sample's time point: newly diagnosed GD, antithyroid drugs for less than 3 months. Isolated PBMC RNA provided the starting material for the TCR library.

This clonotype was sampled from a female donor with Graves disease. The chain is built from TRBV7-6 and TRBJ1-5, with D maybe TRBD1 (5 bases). Sequenced here: peripheral blood mononuclear cells (PBMCs), sampled at new diagnosis, from a patient treated with antithyroid drugs. CDR3 coding DNA: TGTGCCAGCAGCCCCTACGGCCCCTGGGGCGGTCAGCCCCAGCATTTT. It encodes CASSPYGPWGGQPQHF. Complete variable domain (other parts from reference TRBV7-6 and TRBJ1-5): GAGVSQSPRYKVTKRGQDVALRCDPISGHVSLYWYRQALGQGPEFLTYFNYEAQQDKSGLPNDRFSAERPEGSISTLTIQRTEQRDSAMYRCASSPYGPWGGQPQHFGDGTRLSIL.